This record covers a single TCR beta chain. The antigen this receptor binds is unknown. Base-call qualities are not available, and no considerably larger clone is one nucleotide away. The cohort was made up of around 720 healthy bone marrow donors. Cohort members were all nominally healthy when sampled, although unrecorded immune exposures were likely present. The donor tested CMV seropositive and was one of the 289 seropositive cohort members. A peripheral blood sample was collected from each donor, and TCR beta sequencing was performed on peripheral blood mononuclear cells. Genomic DNA was extracted from the blood cell samples with the Qiagen DNeasy Blood Extraction Kit. The receptor library was made with the immunoSEQ multiplex PCR assay. A mixture of 60 forward primers for TCR Vbeta segments and 13 reverse primers for TCR Jbeta segments was used in the multiplex PCR. A multiplex PCR assay on genomic DNA amplified the CDR3 region of rearranged TCR beta genes. Amplified TCR beta libraries were sequenced as 87-base-pair reads on the Illumina HiSeq System. On the study's bioinformatics: Across the 640 or so repertoires, a later analysis counted approximately 83 million unique TCR beta chains, 9 million to 14 million of which were shared by at least two donors. A nearest-neighbor algorithm error-corrected the raw reads and collapsed the reads into unique sequences, merging closely related sequences to remove PCR and sequencing errors. Alignment of CDR3 sequences to IMGT reference sequences was used to assign V, D and J gene segments. For a sequence to be retained, a match of at least six nucleotides was required to both a V gene segment and a J gene segment. A rearrangement counted as productive if the CDR3 had no stop codons and remained in frame with V and J, and every other rearrangement counted as non-productive. CDR3 was defined according to IMGT convention as the region running from the second conserved V-encoded cysteine to the conserved J-encoded phenylalanine. The earlier analysis of about 590 of the donors excluded sequences that lacked an unambiguous match to a single V gene segment. In an earlier analysis of approximately 560 of the donors, a V segment was called functional when productive rearrangements were above 56.7%, and segregating when the standard deviation between donors exceeded 5%. A statistical classification framework was built to diagnose cytomegalovirus status from the catalog of TCR beta chain sequences. In a later analysis, TCR nucleotide sequences were compared against IMGT/GENE-DB human TR gene sequences so that V and J genes could be assigned. Using the TCRdist pipeline, a later analysis assigned CDR3 sequences along with most-parsimonious VDJ recombination scenarios. In a later analysis, each TCR beta chain was defined by its CDR3 amino acid sequence together with its V-gene family, and reads lacking a unique V-gene family were excluded. In a later analysis, 500 to 700 highly shared, low-generation-probability nucleotide sequences were removed to address suspected cross-contamination and a sequencing artifact. In a later analysis, a clonal expansion index was calculated for each public chain from normalized within-repertoire ranks of inferred template counts. In a later analysis, generation probabilities were computed using a VDJ recombination model fitted to out-of-frame rearrangements, and the results were checked against IGoR. In a later analysis, TCR-TCR, TCR-HLA and TCR-CMV co-occurrence was scored with hypergeometric tests, and a repertoire-size bias correction was applied to TCR pairs. In a later analysis, false discovery rates were estimated by permuting HLA or CMV assignments 20 times. A later analysis grouped co-occurring TCRs with DBSCAN, adding TCRdist sequence similarity when clustering within HLA-allele-positive subsets. Repertoires with fewer than 30,000 or more than 120,000 public chains, plus five repertoires with anomalous nucleotide sharing, were excluded from co-occurrence clustering. What TCRdb holds here is the immuneACCESS table cut down to in-frame rearrangements. Part of the clones is not present; checked against another copy, under half of the missing clones reflect an unresolved V gene, and the others are unexplained. Clonal size and the V and J genes are those of that table, whereas D and trimming came from the DNA. The sample table holds approximately 200,000 clones, of which 70% to 75% were seen once. Around 3.2% of the sample is taken by the ten largest.

V is clipped by 2 bases and J by 5 bases, and the sequence between their germline boundaries is 15 bases long. CDR1 SGHDN and CDR2 FVKESK were looked up in the germline V gene. The CDR3 runs 15 amino acids, cysteine and phenylalanine included. The CDR3 DNA has 45 bases and is translated from base 1. The data are from a study of cytomegalovirus exposure and HLA in healthy donors (dated by TCRdb to about 2017). About the investigation overall: According to an earlier analysis of a few hundred of the donors, about 180 million T cells yielded 117 million unique TCR beta sequences and 276 Gb of sequence data. High-throughput TCR immunosequencing, statistical association of individual TCRs with disease status, and machine learning were combined to predict cytomegalovirus infection status. In an earlier analysis of roughly 600 of the donors, high-throughput TCR beta sequencing was used to judge whether each TCR beta V gene segment behaved as functional or pseudogenic. The number of donors typed differed by locus, with roughly 629-640 for A, B, C, DRB1 and DQB1, 522 for DQA1, about 610 for DPA1, and 472 for DPB1. Several DR-DQ haplotypes were handled as single units for association and clustering because linkage in the cohort was strong. Class I and class II HLA loci were covered by the typing at four-digit resolution. In a later analysis, previously published TCR beta repertoires from roughly 710 donors were re-analyzed and high-resolution HLA genotyping was added so that TCR occurrence patterns could be studied. All discovery cohort repertoires had been generated on a single sequencing platform. A later genetic analysis used genome-wide SNP genotypes for about three fifths of the 666 donors, treating that subset as a discovery cohort. In addition to the first cohort of 666 subjects, a separate validation cohort of approximately 120 different subjects was used. The aim of the study was to test whether cataloging public T cell receptors could identify signatures of past pathogen exposure. About 310 gigabases of sequencing data and tens of millions of unique TCR sequences were included in an early release covering about 700 HLA-typed donors. Across around 400 genotyped donors of the cohort, an average of about 220,000 unique TCR beta nucleotide sequences per donor were sequenced, and 15% to 20% of those sequences were non-productive. Of the 300 to 500 genotyped donors, 75% to 85% were placed in the genetic ancestry cluster associated with self-reported Caucasian donors. Donor age, sex, ethnicity and CMV serostatus were collected together with the repertoire data. The study used immunosequencing to profile the T cell repertoires of around 600 subjects and linked those repertoires to cytomegalovirus serostatus. Rather than using new phenotypic data, the later analysis identified candidate immune exposures from TCR beta sequences and from how often those sequences occurred across donors.

General conclusions and limits of the study: In an earlier analysis of 587 of the donors, most TCR beta V segments were observed in productive rearrangements about 87% or about 30% of the time, broadly matching IMGT annotations. According to a later analysis, most CMV-associated TCR beta chains appeared to be HLA-restricted, and the HLA associations seemed to be driven largely by CMV exposure. While some public TCRs were present in many individuals, most TCR sequences turned up only very rarely across donors. The earlier analysis of a few hundred of the donors excluded about 16 rarely observed V segments, including chromosome 9 orphons, because counts were too low. A total of 150 to 200 TCR beta chains were listed by the study as associated with cytomegalovirus. According to the authors, the approach could potentially be generalized to other disease states and immunological phenotypes. Because the 87-base-pair reads could not distinguish some IMGT-functional V segments, including TRBV6-2 and TRBV6-3, those segments were excluded. Linkage disequilibrium might explain the correlated functional status among segregating V segments, but an unknown experimental factor could not be ruled out. According to a later analysis, TCR association rates differed among HLA loci, with DRB1 alleles showing the most associated TCRs and HLA-C alleles showing the fewest. The presence/absence analyses assumed that sequencing depth was roughly uniform across donors, and that assumption may not be true. Specific HLA alleles were associated with about 17,000 TCR beta sequences at a false discovery rate of 0.05 in a later analysis. For the cohort, immune exposure information was limited to CMV serostatus. A group of highly shared sequence variants was considered likely to be a technical artifact of the sequencing pipeline. A later genetic analysis reported fewer N-insertions in productive TCRs among donors in an Asian-associated ancestry cluster than the approximately 670-donor mean. Because HLA typing was missing for some donors at each locus, association tests included only the typed subset. V-gene and J-gene trimming of TCR beta chains was associated with a missense DCLRE1C variant in a later genetic analysis, and the association was replicated in an independent cohort. Strong co-occurrence of HLA alleles, especially DR and DQ, made assigning TCR associations to individual alleles difficult. The classifier was reported to diagnose cytomegalovirus status with high specificity and sensitivity in both the original cohort and the validation cohort. In vitro tests confirmed that a few of the cytomegalovirus-associated TCR beta chains recognize cytomegalovirus antigens. Only TCR beta chains were sequenced in this cohort, and the absence of alpha or paired-chain data limited detectable features. A later analysis found that HLA-associated TCR beta chains were more clonally expanded and had lower generation probabilities than equally common non-associated chains. A further reported finding was that TCR beta sequences accurately predicted the HLA-A and HLA-B alleles for most subjects in the first cohort. Several of the top co-occurrence clusters appeared to be linked to parvovirus B19, influenza, CMV and Epstein-Barr virus, according to a later analysis.

The origin of this receptor is a woman aged 30 to 39 in good health and CMV-seropositive. The V and J segments used are TRBV14 and TRBJ1-2, with TRBD1 tentatively as D gene (5 bases match). The sample consisted of PBMCs. Read as DNA, the sequence is TGTGCCAGCAGCCAAATTGGGGGGACGGATTATGGCTACACCTTC. It is translated as CASSQIGGTDYGYTF.